Sequencing of this T cell receptor beta chain was carried out in a study of CD8 T cells in Susac syndrome. RNA in amounts of roughly 0.5 to 1 ug was reverse transcribed with random hexamers. With immunoSEQ multiplex PCR, TCR beta CDR3 was amplified across 54 Vbeta and 13 Jbeta. TCRdb re-analysed the immunoSEQ multiplex PCR reads in MiXCR, keeping a single row per CDR3 protein. The repertoire holds more than 150,000 distinct CDR3 sequences, with about 91% as singletons. The V gene's germline CDR1 is KGHDR and CDR2 SFDVKD. V lost 3 bases to trimming and J lost 5 bases, with 13 bases between them. The CDR3 covers 15 residues.

Sequencing was done on a sample of CD4+ T cells from PBMCs. The clonotype was recovered from a human donor in good health. V gene TRBV24-1 combines with J gene TRBJ1-5; D is unresolved. The CDR3 coding sequence is TGTGCCACCAGTGATCGGTCGGGCTGGGATCAGCCCCAGCATTTT. Residues: CATSDRSGWDQPQHF.